Sequencing of this TCR beta chain was carried out in a study of beta chain features in type 1 diabetes. For the study at large: The samples had approximately 110 million sorted cells examined in all.

The CDR3 loop spans 14 amino acids. Trimming removed 1 base from V and 5 bases from J; junction bases left unmatched: 3. CDR1 is KGHSH and CDR2 is LQKENI in the germline V gene. Whole-study findings and limits: Patients and controls would be equally affected if PCR favored shorter templates.

One heparinised draw of blood, averaging around 120 mL, came from each donor. Details on this clone: Its antigen is not identified.

Expressed TCRB transcripts got sequenced, as all isolated RNA was reverse transcribed. TCRdb keeps only in-frame clones here, not all; method: immunoSEQ multiplex PCR. The table has hundreds of thousands of clones, 15% to 20% seen once. The chain has TRBV18 and TRBJ2-5; 8 positions match TRBD2. The TCR was taken from a woman aged 18-29 years in good health. The sequenced sample was naive CD4+ T cells from blood. The CDR3: CASSPRSGSETQYF. CDR3 nucleotides: TGTGCCAGCTCACCACGGAGCGGGAGTGAGACCCAGTACTTC.